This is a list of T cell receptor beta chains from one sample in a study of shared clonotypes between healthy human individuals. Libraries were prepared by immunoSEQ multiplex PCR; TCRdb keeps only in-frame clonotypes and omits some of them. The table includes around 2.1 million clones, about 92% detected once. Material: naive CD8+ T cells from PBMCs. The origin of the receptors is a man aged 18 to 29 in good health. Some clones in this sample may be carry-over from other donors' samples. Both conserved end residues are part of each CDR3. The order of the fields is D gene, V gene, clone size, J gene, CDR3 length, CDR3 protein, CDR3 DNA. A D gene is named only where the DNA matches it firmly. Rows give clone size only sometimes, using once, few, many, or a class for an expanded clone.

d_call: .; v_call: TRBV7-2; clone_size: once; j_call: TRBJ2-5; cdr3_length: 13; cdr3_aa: CASSYGYQETQYF; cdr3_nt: TGTGCCAGCAGCTACGGTTACCAAGAGACCCAGTACTTC
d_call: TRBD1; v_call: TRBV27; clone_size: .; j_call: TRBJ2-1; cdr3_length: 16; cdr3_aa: CASTDRGYALYNEQFF; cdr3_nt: TGTGCCAGTACGGACAGGGGCTACGCCCTCTACAATGAGCAGTTCTTC
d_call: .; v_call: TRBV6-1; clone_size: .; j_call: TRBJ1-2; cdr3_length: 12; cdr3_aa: CASSEARYGYTF; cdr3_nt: TGTGCCAGCAGTGAAGCCCGTTATGGCTACACCTTC
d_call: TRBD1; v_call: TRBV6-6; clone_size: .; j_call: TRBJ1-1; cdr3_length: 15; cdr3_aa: CASSDWTGGDTEAFF; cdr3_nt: TGTGCCAGCAGTGACTGGACAGGGGGGGACACTGAAGCTTTCTTT
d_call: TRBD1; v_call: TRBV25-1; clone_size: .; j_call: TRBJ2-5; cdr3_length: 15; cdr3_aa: CASSSPRGYQETQYF; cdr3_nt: TGTGCCAGCAGTTCCCCCAGGGGGTACCAAGAGACCCAGTACTTC
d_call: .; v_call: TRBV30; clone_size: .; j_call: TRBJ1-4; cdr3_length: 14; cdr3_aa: CAWSRAQGNEKLFF; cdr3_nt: TGTGCCTGGAGTCGGGCACAGGGTAATGAAAAACTGTTTTTT
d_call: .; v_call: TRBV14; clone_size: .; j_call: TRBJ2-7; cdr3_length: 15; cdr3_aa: CASSQPGTDGLEQYF; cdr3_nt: TGTGCCAGCAGCCAACCCGGGACCGATGGGTTGGAGCAGTACTTC
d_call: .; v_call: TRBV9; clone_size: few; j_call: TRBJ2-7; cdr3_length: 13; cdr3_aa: CASSSRDLYEQYF; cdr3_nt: TGTGCCAGCAGCTCCCGGGACCTCTACGAGCAGTACTTC
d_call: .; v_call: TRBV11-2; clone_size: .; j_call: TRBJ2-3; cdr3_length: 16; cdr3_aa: CASSLSSPFSTDTQYF; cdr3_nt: TGTGCCAGCAGCTTATCGTCGCCGTTTAGCACAGATACGCAGTATTTT
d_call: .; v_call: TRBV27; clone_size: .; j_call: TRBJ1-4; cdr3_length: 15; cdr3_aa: CASSSRQATNEKLFF; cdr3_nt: TGTGCCAGCAGTTCCCGACAGGCAACTAATGAAAAACTGTTTTTT
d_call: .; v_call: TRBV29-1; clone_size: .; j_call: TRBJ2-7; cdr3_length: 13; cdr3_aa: CSVVGDLTYEQYF; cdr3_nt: TGCAGCGTTGTCGGTGACTTGACCTACGAGCAGTACTTC
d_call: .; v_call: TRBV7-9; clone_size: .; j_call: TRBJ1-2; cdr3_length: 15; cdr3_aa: CASSFAFTGNYGYTF; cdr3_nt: TGTGCCAGCAGCTTTGCCTTCACCGGGAACTATGGCTACACCTTC
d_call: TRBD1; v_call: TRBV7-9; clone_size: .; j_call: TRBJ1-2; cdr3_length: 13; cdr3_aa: CASSYGTGGDYTF; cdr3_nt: TGTGCCAGCAGCTACGGGACAGGGGGGGACTACACCTTC
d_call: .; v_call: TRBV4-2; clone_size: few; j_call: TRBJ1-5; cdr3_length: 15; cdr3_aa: CASSQAGREDQPQHF; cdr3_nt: TGTGCCAGCAGCCAAGCGGGGCGGGAGGATCAGCCCCAGCATTTT
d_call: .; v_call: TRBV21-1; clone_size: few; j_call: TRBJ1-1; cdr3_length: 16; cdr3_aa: CASSKLWGPMNTEAFF; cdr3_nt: TGTGCCAGCAGCAAATTGTGGGGACCGATGAACACTGAAGCTTTCTTT
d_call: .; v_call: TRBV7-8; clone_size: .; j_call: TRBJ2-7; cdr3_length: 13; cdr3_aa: CASSLASHYEQYF; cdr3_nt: TGTGCCAGCAGCTTAGCTTCCCACTACGAGCAGTACTTC
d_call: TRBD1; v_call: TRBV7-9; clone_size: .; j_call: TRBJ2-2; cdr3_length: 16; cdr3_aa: CASSPRQGAITGELFF; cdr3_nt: TGTGCCAGCAGCCCGAGACAGGGGGCGATCACCGGGGAGCTGTTTTTT
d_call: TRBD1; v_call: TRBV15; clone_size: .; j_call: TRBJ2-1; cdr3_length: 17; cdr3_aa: CATSRNGQGAQGNEQFF; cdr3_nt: TGTGCCACCAGCAGAAACGGACAGGGGGCGCAGGGCAATGAGCAGTTCTTC
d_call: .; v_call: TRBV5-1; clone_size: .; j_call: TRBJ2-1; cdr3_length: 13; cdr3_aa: CASRWPGNNEQFF; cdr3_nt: TGCGCCAGCAGATGGCCCGGGAACAATGAGCAGTTCTTC
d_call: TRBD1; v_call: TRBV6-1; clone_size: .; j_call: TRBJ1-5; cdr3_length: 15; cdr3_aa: CASSEDSGGLEPQHF; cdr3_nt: TGTGCCAGCAGTGAGGATTCAGGGGGTTTAGAGCCCCAGCATTTT